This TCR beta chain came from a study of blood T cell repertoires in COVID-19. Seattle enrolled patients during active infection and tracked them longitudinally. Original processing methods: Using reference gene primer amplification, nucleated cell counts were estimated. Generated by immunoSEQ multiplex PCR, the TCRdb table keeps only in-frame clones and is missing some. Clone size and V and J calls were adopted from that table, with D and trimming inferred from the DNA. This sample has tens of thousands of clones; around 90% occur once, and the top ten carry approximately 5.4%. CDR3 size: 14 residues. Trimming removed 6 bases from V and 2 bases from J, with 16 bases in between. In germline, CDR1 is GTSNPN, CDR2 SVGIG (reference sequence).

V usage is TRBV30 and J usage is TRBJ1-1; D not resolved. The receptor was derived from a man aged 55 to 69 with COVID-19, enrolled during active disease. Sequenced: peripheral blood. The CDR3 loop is CACPSEVSNTEAFF. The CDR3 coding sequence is TGTGCCTGCCCCTCGGAGGTTTCAAACACTGAAGCTTTCTTT. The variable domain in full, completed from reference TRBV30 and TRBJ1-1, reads SQTIHQWPATLVQPVGSPLSLECTVEGTSNPNLYWYRQAAGRGLQLLFYSVGIGQISSEVPQNLSASRPQDRQFILSSKKLLLSDSGFYLCACPSEVSNTEAFFGQGTRLTVV.